This T cell receptor beta chain appears in the sequencing data of a study of T cell repertoires in cytomegalovirus infection. From germline, CDR1 is SGHKS and CDR2 YYEKEE (reference sequence). Trimming pared 0 bases from V and 7 bases from J, leaving 13 bases between. The CDR3 consists of 14 residues. One entry per CDR3 protein, called by TCRdb with MiXCR from the reads. The sample contains 170,000 or so distinct CDR3 sequences, 15% to 20% of which appear only once. This clonotype was obtained from a human donor in good health (CMV status not recorded). Some clones in this sample may be carry-over from other donors' samples. The chain carries TRBV5-5 and TRBJ1-1, with D unclear. The sample was CD8+ T cells from PBMCs. CDR3 DNA: TGTGCCAGCAGCTTGGCCGCAGCACCAATTGAAGCTTTCTTT. Its translation is CASSLAAAPIEAFF.